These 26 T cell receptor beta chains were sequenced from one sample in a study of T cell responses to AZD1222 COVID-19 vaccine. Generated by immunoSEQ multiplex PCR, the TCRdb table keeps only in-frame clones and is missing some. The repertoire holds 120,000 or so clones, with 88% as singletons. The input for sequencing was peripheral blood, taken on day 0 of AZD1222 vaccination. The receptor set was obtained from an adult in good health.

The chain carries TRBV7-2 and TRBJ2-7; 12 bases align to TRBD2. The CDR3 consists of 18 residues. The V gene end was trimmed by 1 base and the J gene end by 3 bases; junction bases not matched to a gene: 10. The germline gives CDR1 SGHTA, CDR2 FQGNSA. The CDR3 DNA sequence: TGTGCCAGCAGCTTAGAGGCACTAGCGGGGGGAAGGAGCTACGAGCAGTACTTC. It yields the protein CASSLEALAGGRSYEQYF.

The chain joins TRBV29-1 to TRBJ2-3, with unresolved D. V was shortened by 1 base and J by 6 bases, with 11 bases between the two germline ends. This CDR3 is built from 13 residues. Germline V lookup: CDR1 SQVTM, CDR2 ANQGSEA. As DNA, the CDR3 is TGCAGCGTTGAAGGGGTAGAAGGGGATACGCAGTATTTT. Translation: CSVEGVEGDTQYF.

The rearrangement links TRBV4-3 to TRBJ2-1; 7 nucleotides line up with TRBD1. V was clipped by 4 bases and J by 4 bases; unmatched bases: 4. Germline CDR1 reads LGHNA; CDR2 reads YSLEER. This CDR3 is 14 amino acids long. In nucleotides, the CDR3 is TGCGCCAGCAGCCGAACGACAGGGTACAATGAGCAGTTCTTC. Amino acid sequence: CASSRTTGYNEQFF.

DNA for the CDR3: TGTGCCAGCAGCTTTTGGGGGAACAAGCCCCAGCATTTT. This sequence encodes CASSFWGNKPQHF. The rearrangement links TRBV5-6 to TRBJ1-5; possibly TRBD1 for D (5 bases). The CDR3 runs 13 residues. Per the germline V gene, CDR1 is SGHDT and CDR2 is YYEEEE. V dropped 2 bases and J dropped 8 bases, with 11 bases sitting between them. Filled out from reference TRBV5-6 and TRBJ1-5, the complete variable domain reads DAGVTQSPTHLIKTRGQQVTLRCSPKSGHDTVSWYQQALGQGPQFIFQYYEEEERQRGNFPDRFSGHQFPNYSSELNVNALLLGDSALYLCASSFWGNKPQHFGDGTRLSIL.

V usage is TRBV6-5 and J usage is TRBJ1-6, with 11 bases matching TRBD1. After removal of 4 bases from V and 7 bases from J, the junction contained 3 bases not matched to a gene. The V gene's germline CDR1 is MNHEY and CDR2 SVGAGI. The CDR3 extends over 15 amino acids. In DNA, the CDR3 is TGTGCCAGCAGTTCCCGGGACAGGGGGAATTCACCCCTCCACTTT. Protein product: CASSSRDRGNSPLHF.

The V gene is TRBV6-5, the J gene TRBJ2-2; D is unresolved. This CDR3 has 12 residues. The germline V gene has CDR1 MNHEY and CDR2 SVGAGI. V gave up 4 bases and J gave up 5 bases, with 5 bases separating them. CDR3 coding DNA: TGTGCCAGCAGTTCCATAACCGGGGAGCTGTTTTTT. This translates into CASSSITGELFF.

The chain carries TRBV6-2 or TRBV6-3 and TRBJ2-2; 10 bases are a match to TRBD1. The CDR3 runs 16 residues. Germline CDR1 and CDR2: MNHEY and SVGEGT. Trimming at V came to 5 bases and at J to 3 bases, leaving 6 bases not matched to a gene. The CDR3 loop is CASSQAGTGDTGELFF. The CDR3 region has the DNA TGTGCCAGCAGTCAAGCCGGGACAGGGGACACCGGGGAGCTGTTTTTT.

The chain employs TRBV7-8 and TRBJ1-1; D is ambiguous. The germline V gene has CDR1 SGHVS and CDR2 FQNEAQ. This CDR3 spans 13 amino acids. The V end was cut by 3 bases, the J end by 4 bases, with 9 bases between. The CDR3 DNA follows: TGTGCCAGCAGCTTCGGACGGAGCACTGAAGCTTTCTTT. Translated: CASSFGRSTEAFF.

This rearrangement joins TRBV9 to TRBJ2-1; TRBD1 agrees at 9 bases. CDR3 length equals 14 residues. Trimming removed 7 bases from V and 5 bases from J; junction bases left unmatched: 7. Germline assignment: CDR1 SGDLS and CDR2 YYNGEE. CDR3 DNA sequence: TGTGCCAGCGCTGTGGGACAGGGAAACAATGAGCAGTTCTTC. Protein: CASAVGQGNNEQFF.

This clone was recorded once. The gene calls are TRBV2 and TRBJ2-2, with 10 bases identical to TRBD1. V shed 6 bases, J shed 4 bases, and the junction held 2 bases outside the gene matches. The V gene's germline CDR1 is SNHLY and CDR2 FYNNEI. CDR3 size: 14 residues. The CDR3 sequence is CASSRDRGTGELFF. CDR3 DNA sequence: TGTGCCAGCAGCCGGGACAGGGGCACCGGGGAGCTGTTTTTT.

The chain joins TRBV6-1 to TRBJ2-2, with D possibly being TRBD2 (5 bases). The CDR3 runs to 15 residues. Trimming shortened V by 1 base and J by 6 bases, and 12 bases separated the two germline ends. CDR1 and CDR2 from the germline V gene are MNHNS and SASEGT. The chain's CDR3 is CASSEGVAGAGELFF. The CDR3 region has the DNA TGTGCCAGCAGTGAAGGCGTTGCCGGGGCCGGGGAGCTGTTTTTT.

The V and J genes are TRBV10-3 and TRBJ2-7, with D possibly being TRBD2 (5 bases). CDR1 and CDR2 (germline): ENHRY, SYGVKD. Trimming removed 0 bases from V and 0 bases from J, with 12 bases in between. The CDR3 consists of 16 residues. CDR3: CAISESDRRISYEQYF. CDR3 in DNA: TGTGCCATCAGTGAGTCGGACCGGAGGATCTCCTACGAGCAGTACTTC.

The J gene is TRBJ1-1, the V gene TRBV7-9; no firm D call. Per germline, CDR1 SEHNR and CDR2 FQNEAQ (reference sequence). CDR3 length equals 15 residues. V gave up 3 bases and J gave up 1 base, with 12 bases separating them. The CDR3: CASSFTPVRNTEAFF. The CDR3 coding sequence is TGTGCCAGCAGCTTCACCCCCGTTAGGAACACTGAAGCTTTCTTT.

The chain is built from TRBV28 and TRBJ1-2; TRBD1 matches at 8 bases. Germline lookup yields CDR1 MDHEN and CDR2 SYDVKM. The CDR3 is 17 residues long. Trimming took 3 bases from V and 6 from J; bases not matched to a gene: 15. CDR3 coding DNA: TGTGCCAGCAGTTTCGGGGACAGGCCAAAGGGGTATGATGGCTACACCTTC. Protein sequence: CASSFGDRPKGYDGYTF.

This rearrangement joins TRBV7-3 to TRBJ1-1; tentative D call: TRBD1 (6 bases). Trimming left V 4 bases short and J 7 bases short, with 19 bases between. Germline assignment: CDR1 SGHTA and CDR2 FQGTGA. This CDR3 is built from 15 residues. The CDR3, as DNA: TGTGCCAGCAGCTGGTCCCCCGGGACAAATAGTGAAGCTTTCTTT. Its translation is CASSWSPGTNSEAFF.

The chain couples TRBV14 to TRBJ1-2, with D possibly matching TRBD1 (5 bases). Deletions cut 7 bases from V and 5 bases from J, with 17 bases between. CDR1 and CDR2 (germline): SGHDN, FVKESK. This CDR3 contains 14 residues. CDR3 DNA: TGTGCCAGCAACCCCGGCCAGGGTAGATATGGCTACACCTTC. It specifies CASNPGQGRYGYTF.

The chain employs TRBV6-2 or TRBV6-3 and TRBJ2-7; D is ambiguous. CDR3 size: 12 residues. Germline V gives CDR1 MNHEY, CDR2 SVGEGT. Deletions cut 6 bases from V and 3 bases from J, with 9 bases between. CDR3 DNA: TGTGCCAGCAGCCGAATGGGCTACGAGCAGTACTTC. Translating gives CASSRMGYEQYF.

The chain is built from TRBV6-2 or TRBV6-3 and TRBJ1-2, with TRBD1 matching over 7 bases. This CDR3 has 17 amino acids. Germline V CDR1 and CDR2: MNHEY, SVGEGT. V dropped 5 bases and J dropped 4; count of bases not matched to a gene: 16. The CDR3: CASSLGTAGAGSYGYTF. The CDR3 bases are TGTGCCAGCAGTCTAGGGACAGCGGGTGCGGGCTCCTATGGCTACACCTTC.

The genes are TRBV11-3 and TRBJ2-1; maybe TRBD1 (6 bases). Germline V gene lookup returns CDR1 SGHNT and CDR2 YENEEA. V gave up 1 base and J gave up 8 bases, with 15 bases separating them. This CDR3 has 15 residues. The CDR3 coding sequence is TGTGCCAGCAGCTTAGGCAGGGGAAAGGTGGATGAGCAGTTCTTC. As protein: CASSLGRGKVDEQFF.

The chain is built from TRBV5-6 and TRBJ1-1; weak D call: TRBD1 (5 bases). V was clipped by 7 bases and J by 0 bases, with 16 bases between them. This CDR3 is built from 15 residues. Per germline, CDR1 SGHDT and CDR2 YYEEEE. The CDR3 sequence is CASHRVGQMNTEAFF. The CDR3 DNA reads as TGTGCCAGCCACCGAGTGGGGCAGATGAACACTGAAGCTTTCTTT.

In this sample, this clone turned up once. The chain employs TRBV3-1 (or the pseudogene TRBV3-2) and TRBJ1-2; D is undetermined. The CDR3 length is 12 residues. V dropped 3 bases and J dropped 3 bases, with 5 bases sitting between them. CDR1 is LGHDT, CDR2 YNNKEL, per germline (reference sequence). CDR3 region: CASSHGDYGYTF. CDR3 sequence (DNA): TGTGCCAGCAGCCATGGGGACTATGGCTACACCTTC.

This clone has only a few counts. In nucleotides, the CDR3 is TGTGCCAGCAGTGAAGGTAGAGGGACTAACACTGAAGCTTTCTTT. Encoded protein: CASSEGRGTNTEAFF. The chain couples TRBV2 to TRBJ1-1; maybe TRBD1 (5 bases). Germline CDR1 and CDR2: SNHLY and FYNNEI. The CDR3 totals 15 residues. The germline V and J ends were trimmed by 1 base and 2 bases, with 11 bases remaining between them.

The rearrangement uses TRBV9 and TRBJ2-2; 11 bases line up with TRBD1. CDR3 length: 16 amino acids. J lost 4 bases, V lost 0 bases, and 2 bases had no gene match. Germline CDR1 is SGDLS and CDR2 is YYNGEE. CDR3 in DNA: TGTGCCAGCAGCGTAGTGGGGACAGGGGGCACCGGGGAGCTGTTTTTT. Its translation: CASSVVGTGGTGELFF.

The CDR3 nucleotides read TGTGCCAGCAGTGAACTACAGGCCTACAATGAGCAGTTCTTC. Its protein product is CASSELQAYNEQFF. The chain employs TRBV6-1 and TRBJ2-1, with D possibly matching TRBD1 (5 bases). The CDR3 consists of 14 residues. The V end was cut by 2 bases, the J end by 2 bases, with 7 bases between. Germline V gene data show CDR1 as MNHNS and CDR2 as SASEGT.

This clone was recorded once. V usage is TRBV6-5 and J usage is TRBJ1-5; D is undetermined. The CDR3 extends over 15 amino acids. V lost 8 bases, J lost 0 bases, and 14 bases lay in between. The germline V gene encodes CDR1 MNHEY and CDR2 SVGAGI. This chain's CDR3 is CASGPGYYSNQPQHF. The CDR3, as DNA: TGTGCCAGCGGGCCCGGGTACTATAGCAATCAGCCCCAGCATTTT.

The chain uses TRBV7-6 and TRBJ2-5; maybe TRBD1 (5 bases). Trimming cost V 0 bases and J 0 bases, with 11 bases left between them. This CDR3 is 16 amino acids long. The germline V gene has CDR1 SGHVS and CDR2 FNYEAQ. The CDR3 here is CASSLAQATNQETQYF. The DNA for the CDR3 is TGTGCCAGCAGCTTAGCACAGGCCACAAACCAAGAGACCCAGTACTTC.